This T cell receptor (beta chain) was found in a study of shared clonotypes between healthy human individuals. Findings of the study overall: Larger estimated richness was generally recorded for naive subsets relative to memory subsets.

Every subset's genomic DNA went evenly onto several immunoSEQ plates. Using immunoSEQ multiplex PCR, the repertoire was profiled, and TCRdb retains in-frame clones only, with some absent. The sample has roughly 2.2 million clones, 92% seen once. Germline V gives CDR1 SGHNT, CDR2 YENEEA. The CDR3 runs 15 residues. V lost 5 bases to trimming and J lost 5 bases; unmatched junction nucleotides: 12. Comments on this clone: Antigen unknown.

This TCR came from a man aged 18 to 29 in good health. Some clones in this sample may be carry-over from other donors' samples. The V call is TRBV11-3, the J call TRBJ2-7, with 7 positions matching TRBD1. The sequenced sample was naive CD4+ T cells from PBMCs. The sample's subset: CD45RA+ positively selected. DNA of the CDR3: TGTGCCAGCAGCCCTCTGGCAGGGGGTAAGGACGAGCAGTACTTC. It yields the protein CASSPLAGGKDEQYF. Based on the CDR3 plus reference TRBV11-3 and TRBJ2-7, the full variable domain is EAGVVQSPRYKIIEKKQPVAFWCNPISGHNTLYWYLQNLGQGPELLIRYENEEAVDDSQLPKDRFSAERLKGVDSTLKIQPAELGDSAVYLCASSPLAGGKDEQYFGPGTRLTVT.